This T cell receptor (beta chain) is from a study of post-analysis software for immune sequencing data. Study-wide points: Four or five TRBV segments (TRBV5-6, TRBV5-1 and TRBV20-1 among them) occurred more frequently in patients than in controls.

Of note for this clonotype: What it binds is unknown.

Trimming shortened V by 6 bases and J by 0 bases, and 12 bases separated the two germline ends. Per germline, CDR1 KGHSH and CDR2 LQKENI. This CDR3 spans 14 amino acids. Libraries were made from TCR beta cDNA, and they carried unique molecular identifiers. TCRdb fed the PCR reads into MiXCR, producing one record per CDR3 protein. This sample has about 400,000 distinct CDR3 sequences, with less than 40% found just once. The sequencing sample was made of blood. The TCR comes from a girl aged 10 to 17 with multiple sclerosis. The chain recombines TRBV18 with TRBJ2-7; the D gene is possibly TRBD2 (5 bases). CDR3 bases: TGTGCCAGCTCGGAGGTCCTCACCTCCTACGAGCAGTACTTC. It codes for CASSEVLTSYEQYF.